This T cell receptor beta chain was captured by sequencing in a study of blood T cells in healthy people across ages. Whole-study results and caveats: One million T cells yielded diversity estimates that were considered underestimates. Age showed a roughly linear inverse relationship with TCR beta diversity per million T cells.

Next came a second PCR, run for about 7 to 11 cycles, which used a sample-barcoded 5' primer along with a J-beta primer mix. One entry per CDR3 protein, called by TCRdb with MiXCR from the 5' RACE reads. The sample lists about 400,000 distinct CDR3 sequences; about 52% were seen once. The sample providers were healthy Caucasian people from Russia, aged roughly 6 to 95. Per sample, no less than 5 micrograms of total RNA were extracted. This clonotype turned up a few times. Its cognate antigen is unknown. The trim removed 1 base at V and 10 bases at J, leaving 8 bases unmatched. This CDR3 is built from 15 residues. CDR1 and CDR2 (germline): SGHTA, FQGNSA.

The chain recombines TRBV7-2 with TRBJ2-3; 10 bases agree with TRBD2. This clonotype originated in a man aged 60 to 69 in good health. Source material: blood. CDR3 DNA: TGTGCCAGCAGCTTAGGGGGGTCTAGCGGGAGTTCGCAGTATTTT. Its protein is CASSLGGSSGSSQYF. The full variable domain, in which reference TRBV7-2 and TRBJ2-3 provide the parts outside the CDR3, is GAGVSQSPSNKVTEKGKDVELRCDPISGHTALYWYRQSLGQGLEFLIYFQGNSAPDKSGLPSDRFSAERTGGSVSTLTIQRTQQEDSAVYLCASSLGGSSGSSQYFGPGTRLTVL.